The clone carrying this T cell receptor (beta chain) was observed a handful of times. The study recruited healthy Caucasian donors from Russia who were aged about 6 to 100. The CDR3 extends over 13 amino acids. Between the trimmed V and J ends, which lost 1 base and 5 bases, there was a span of 9 bases. Germline V gene data show CDR1 as SGHDT and CDR2 as YYEEEE. The second PCR ran about 7 to 12 cycles with a sample-barcoded 5' primer and J-beta primers. There were at least 2.5 million CDR3-containing paired-end reads obtained from each sample. From the 5' RACE reads, TCRdb called clonotypes with MiXCR, one entry per CDR3 protein. The top ten clones hold more than 7.5% of a sample with over 750,000 distinct CDR3 sequences, more than 20% of them seen once. This sample is drawn from a study of blood T cells in healthy people across ages. The sample was also linked to a second study, of T cells of mothers and their children.

The rearrangement links TRBV5-6 to TRBJ2-5, with a possible D match to TRBD2 (5 bases). Sequenced material: blood. The TCR sequence derives from a boy between 10 and 17 years old in good health. The CDR3 nucleotides are TGTGCCAGCAGCTTGATTGGGAGTGAGACCCAGTACTTC. Translated: CASSLIGSETQYF.